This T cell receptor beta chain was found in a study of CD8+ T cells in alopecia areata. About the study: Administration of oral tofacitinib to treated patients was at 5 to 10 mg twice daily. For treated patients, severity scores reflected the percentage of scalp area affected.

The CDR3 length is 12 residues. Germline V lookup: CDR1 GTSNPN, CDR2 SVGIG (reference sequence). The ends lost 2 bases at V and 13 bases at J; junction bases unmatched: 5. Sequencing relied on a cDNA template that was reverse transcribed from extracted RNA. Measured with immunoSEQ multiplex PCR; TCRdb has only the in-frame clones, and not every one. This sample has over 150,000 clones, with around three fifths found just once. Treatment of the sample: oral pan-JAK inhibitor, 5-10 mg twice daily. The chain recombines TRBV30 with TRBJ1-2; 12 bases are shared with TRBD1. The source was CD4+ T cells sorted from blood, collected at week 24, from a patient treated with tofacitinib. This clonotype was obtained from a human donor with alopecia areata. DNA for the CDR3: TGTGCCTGGAGTTATGGGACAGGGGGCCCCACCTTC. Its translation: CAWSYGTGGPTF.